This T cell receptor beta chain was identified in a study of blood T cell repertoires in COVID-19. Across the whole study: Whether acute or convalescent, the COVID-19 samples came from the United States, Italy and Spain. Sources were T cells, B-cell-depleted T cells, or PBMCs; the material itself was cDNA or gDNA.

Using immunoSEQ multiplex PCR, the repertoire was profiled, and TCRdb retains in-frame clones only, with some absent. The data contain 70,000 to 95,000 clones, about 90% of them singletons. Material: peripheral blood. The TCR originated in a woman of 80 years or more with acute or convalescent COVID-19.

In DNA, the CDR3 is TGTGCCAGCAGCTCGGACGGGCGGGCGGGGGCCAACGTCCTGACTTTC. As protein: CASSSDGRAGANVLTF. The rearrangement links TRBV9 to TRBJ2-6; possible D gene TRBD2, 5 bases. Trimming took 4 bases from V and 4 from J, leaving 15 bases between them. In germline, CDR1 is SGDLS, CDR2 YYNGEE. The CDR3 has 16 residues.